Detailed here is one T cell receptor (beta chain). Its antigen remains unidentified. In total, roughly 710 healthy bone marrow donors made up the cohort. All cohort members were sampled while nominally healthy, although unrecorded immune exposures were likely present. The donor was CMV seropositive and was included in the group of approximately 300 seropositive cohort members. A peripheral blood sample was provided by each donor, and peripheral blood mononuclear cells were used for TCR beta sequencing. The Qiagen DNeasy Blood Extraction Kit was used to extract genomic DNA from the blood cell samples. This record comes from a study of cytomegalovirus exposure and HLA in healthy donors (dated 2017 in TCRdb). Some background on the complete study: An earlier analysis of some 550 of the donors reported 250 to 300 Gb of sequence data and around 110 million unique TCR beta sequences from about 179 million T cells. About 280 gigabases of sequencing data and roughly 81 million unique TCR sequences made up an early release that covered about 640 HLA-typed donors. The genetic ancestry cluster associated with self-reported Caucasian donors included roughly four fifths of the 398 genotyped donors. The study aimed to test whether signatures of past pathogen exposure could be identified by cataloging public T cell receptors. The study profiled the T cell repertoires of 550 to 700 subjects by immunosequencing and related them to cytomegalovirus serostatus. Along with the 666-subject first cohort, a separate validation cohort of around 110 different subjects was used. To predict cytomegalovirus infection status, the study combined high-throughput TCR immunosequencing, statistical association of individual TCRs with disease status, and machine learning. In a later analysis, previously published TCR beta repertoires from 550 to 750 donors were re-analyzed and high-resolution HLA genotyping was added so that TCR occurrence patterns could be studied. In the later analysis, no new phenotypic data were used to find candidate immune exposures; instead, reliance was placed on TCR beta sequences and their occurrence across donors. An earlier analysis of fewer than 750 of the donors used high-throughput TCR beta sequencing to judge whether each TCR beta V gene segment behaved as functional or pseudogenic. Donor age, sex, ethnicity and CMV serostatus were compiled together with the repertoire data. Genome-wide SNP genotypes for about 60% of the roughly 700 donors were used in a later genetic analysis, which treated that subset as a discovery cohort. All discovery cohort repertoires had been generated on a single sequencing platform. HLA typing included class I and class II loci at four-digit resolution. The number of typed donors differed by locus: about 620-630 for A, B, C, DRB1 and DQB1; 500 to 550 for DQA1; approximately 600 for DPA1; and some 430 for DPB1. Four or five DR-DQ haplotypes were handled as single units for association and clustering, since linkage in the cohort was strong. Across around 400 genotyped donors of the cohort, an average of about 240,000 unique TCR beta nucleotide sequences per donor were sequenced, and 15% to 20% of those sequences were non-productive. Study-wide conclusions, independent of this receptor: According to a later analysis, parvovirus B19, influenza, CMV and Epstein-Barr virus appeared linked to several top co-occurrence clusters. While some public TCRs were present in many individuals, most TCR sequences turned up only very rarely across donors. When HLA alleles, especially DR and DQ, strongly co-occurred, attributing TCR associations to individual alleles was difficult. The classifier was reported to diagnose cytomegalovirus status with high specificity and sensitivity in both the original and validation cohorts. Roughly uniform sequencing depth across donors was assumed in presence/absence analyses, although this assumption may not hold. In a later genetic analysis, a missense DCLRE1C variant was associated with V-gene and J-gene trimming of TCR beta chains, and the association was replicated in an independent cohort. In an earlier analysis of 500 to 650 of the donors, most TCR beta V segments appeared in productive rearrangements about 90% or about 30% of the time, broadly matching IMGT annotations. According to the authors, the approach could potentially be generalized to other disease states and immunological phenotypes. Because counts were too low, under 20 rarely observed V segments, including chromosome 9 orphons, were left out of the earlier analysis of a few hundred of the donors. For the cohort, immune exposure information was limited to CMV serostatus. A few of the identified cytomegalovirus-associated TCR beta chains were confirmed in vitro to be specific for cytomegalovirus antigens. According to a later analysis, TCR association rates differed among HLA loci, with DRB1 alleles showing the most associated TCRs and HLA-C alleles showing the fewest. In a later analysis, 16,951 TCR beta sequences were associated with specific HLA alleles at a false discovery rate of 0.05. A later analysis found that HLA-associated TCR beta chains were more clonally expanded and had lower generation probabilities than equally common non-associated chains. This cohort had only TCR beta chains sequenced, and the lack of alpha or paired-chain data limited which features could be detected. Some IMGT-functional V segments, including TRBV6-2 and TRBV6-3, could not be distinguished by the 87-base-pair reads and were therefore excluded. Correlated functional status among segregating V segments might be attributable to linkage disequilibrium, but an unknown experimental factor could not be ruled out. A total of fewer than 200 TCR beta chains were listed by the study as associated with cytomegalovirus. The sequencing pipeline was judged likely to have produced a cluster of highly shared sequence variants as a technical artifact. HLA typing was unavailable for some donors at each locus, so association tests used only the typed subset. In a later analysis, most CMV-associated TCR beta chains were found to appear HLA-restricted, with HLA associations seemingly driven largely by CMV exposure. Compared with the roughly 670-donor mean, donors in an Asian-associated ancestry cluster had fewer N-insertions in productive TCRs, according to a later genetic analysis. A further reported finding was that TCR beta sequences accurately predicted the HLA-A and HLA-B alleles for most subjects in the first cohort.

The library was built by means of the immunoSEQ multiplex PCR assay. The multiplex PCR relied on a mix of 60 forward primers for TCR Vbeta segments and 13 reverse primers for TCR Jbeta segments. The CDR3 region of rearranged TCR beta genes was amplified from genomic DNA with a multiplex PCR assay. On the Illumina HiSeq System, the amplified TCR beta libraries were sequenced as 87-base-pair reads. The authors' pipeline ran thus. In a later analysis, tens of millions of unique TCR beta chains were counted across the roughly 670 repertoires, and roughly 10 million of these chains were shared by at least two donors. Raw reads were error-corrected and collapsed into unique sequences with a nearest-neighbor algorithm that merged closely related sequences to remove PCR and sequencing errors. CDR3 sequences were aligned to IMGT reference sequences to assign V, D and J gene segments. For a sequence to be retained, a match of at least six nucleotides to both a V gene segment and a J gene segment was required. A rearrangement was called productive if the CDR3 had no stop codons and remained in frame with V and J, and every other rearrangement was called non-productive. CDR3 was defined according to IMGT convention as the region running from the second conserved V-encoded cysteine to the conserved J-encoded phenylalanine. The earlier analysis of about 570 of the donors excluded any sequence lacking an unambiguous match to a single V gene segment. An earlier analysis of 587 of the donors called V segments functional above 56.7% productive rearrangements and segregating when the between-donor standard deviation exceeded 5%. A statistical classification framework was developed to diagnose cytomegalovirus status using the catalog of TCR beta chain sequences. V and J gene assignment, in a later analysis, came from comparing TCR nucleotide sequences with IMGT/GENE-DB human TR gene sequences. A later analysis assigned CDR3 sequences and most-parsimonious VDJ recombination scenarios with the TCRdist pipeline. In a later analysis, every TCR beta chain was defined by the combination of its CDR3 amino acid sequence and its V-gene family, and reads without a unique V-gene family were dropped. To address suspected cross-contamination and a sequencing artifact, a later analysis removed some 620 highly shared, low-generation-probability nucleotide sequences. In a later analysis, a clonal expansion index was calculated for each public chain from normalized within-repertoire ranks of inferred template counts. In a later analysis, generation probabilities were computed using a VDJ recombination model fitted to out-of-frame rearrangements, and the results were checked against IGoR. In a later analysis, TCR-TCR, TCR-HLA and TCR-CMV co-occurrence was scored with hypergeometric tests, and a repertoire-size bias correction was applied to TCR pairs. False discovery rates were estimated in a later analysis by permuting HLA or CMV assignments 20 times. In a later analysis, co-occurring TCRs were grouped using DBSCAN, and TCRdist sequence similarity was added for clustering within HLA-allele-positive subsets. Repertoires with fewer than 30,000 or more than 120,000 public chains, plus five repertoires with anomalous nucleotide sharing, were excluded from co-occurrence clustering. TCRdb mirrors the immuneACCESS table, restricted to in-frame sequences. Some clones are absent from its copies; in checked studies, under half trace to an unresolved V gene, and the reason for the others is unknown. V, J and clone size are those of that table, while D and trimming were read from the DNA. The table for this sample shows under 200,000 clones. The ten largest account for about 0.8% of the sample.

The germline ends are 11 bases apart after V is trimmed by 2 bases and J by 3 bases. Including the terminal cysteine and phenylalanine, the CDR3 comprises 14 residues. Only the CDR3 part of the read is kept: 42 bases, read in frame from the first base. CDR1 and CDR2, per the germline V gene, are SGHDT and YYEEEE. The V gene is TRBV5-6 and the J gene is TRBJ2-5; the D segment cannot be called with confidence. Sequencing was carried out using PBMCs. This TCR was sampled from a woman aged 18-29 years in good health and CMV-seropositive. The sequenced DNA: TGTGCCAGCAGCTTTGGGCTACAAGAAGAGACCCAGTACTTC. This sequence encodes CASSFGLQEETQYF. Supplemented by the reference TRBV5-6 and TRBJ2-5 proteins around the CDR3, the complete variable domain is DAGVTQSPTHLIKTRGQQVTLRCSPKSGHDTVSWYQQALGQGPQFIFQYYEEEERQRGNFPDRFSGHQFPNYSSELNVNALLLGDSALYLCASSFGLQEETQYFGPGTRLLVL.